This entry lists 14 T cell receptor beta chains sequenced from one sample in a study of T cell clonotyping in hematopoietic cell transplantation. Assay: immunoSEQ multiplex PCR; the TCRdb copy retains only in-frame clones and omits some. The sample contains 15,000 to 20,000 clones, 70% to 75% of which appear only once. Input material: peripheral blood mononuclear cells. The receptors originated from a woman aged 55-75 years in good health. Some clones in this sample may be carry-over from other donors' samples.

The V call is TRBV7-6, the J call TRBJ1-2; 7 positions agree with TRBD1. CDR3 length equals 14 residues. Germline V gene lookup returns CDR1 SGHVS and CDR2 FNYEAQ. Unmatched junction bases numbered 7, after V lost 5 bases and J lost 4 bases. The CDR3 sequence: CASSHETGTYGYTF. The CDR3 DNA is TGTGCCAGCAGCCACGAGACAGGGACCTATGGCTACACCTTC.

This chain links TRBV6-5 with TRBJ1-1; D uncertain. Trimming removed 6 bases at V and 1 base at J, with 9 bases between. The length of the CDR3 is 13 residues. The germline CDR1 and CDR2 sequences are MNHEY and SVGAGI. The CDR3 reads CASSPFRNTEAFF. CDR3 nucleotide sequence: TGTGCCAGCAGCCCTTTTAGGAACACTGAAGCTTTCTTT.

This clone occurred once. V is TRBV30 and J is TRBJ2-6, with D tentatively TRBD1 (5 bases). Germline lookup yields CDR1 GTSNPN and CDR2 SVGIG (reference sequence). The CDR3 has 13 residues. CDR3 sequence (DNA): TGTGCGGGGCCGTCCTCTGGGGCCAACGTCCTGACTTTC. Amino acid sequence: CAGPSSGANVLTF.

J is TRBJ1-6 and V is TRBV7-8; possibly TRBD1 for D (5 bases). CDR1 SGHVS and CDR2 FQNEAQ come from the germline V gene. The germline V and J ends were trimmed by 8 bases and 7 bases, with 12 bases remaining between them. The CDR3 is 13 amino acids. For the CDR3, the DNA is TGTGCCAGCGGGAGGGGAACGAATTCACCCCTCCACTTT. It is translated as CASGRGTNSPLHF.

This clone occurred once. The chain recombines TRBV6-1 with TRBJ1-5; weak D call: TRBD1 (5 bases). CDR1 and CDR2 (germline): MNHNS, SASEGT. The CDR3 consists of 14 residues. Trimming shortened V by 6 bases and J by 2 bases, and 11 bases separated the two germline ends. CDR3 in amino acids: CASSGGEGNQPQHF. The CDR3 DNA reads as TGTGCCAGCAGCGGGGGGGAAGGCAATCAGCCCCAGCATTTT.

In its sample, this clone was seen once. The chain links TRBV7-2 to TRBJ1-5; D remains ambiguous. Germline CDR1 and CDR2: SGHTA and FQGNSA. Trimming stripped 6 bases from V and 1 base from J, with 4 bases between. There are 12 residues in the CDR3. This CDR3 is CASSDSNQPQHF. CDR3 nucleotide sequence: TGTGCCAGCAGTGACAGCAATCAGCCCCAGCATTTT.

This clone has just one count. J is TRBJ2-3 and V is TRBV7-2; D tentatively fits TRBD1 or TRBD2 (6 bases each). The CDR3 is 15 amino acids. V dropped 0 bases and J dropped 7 bases, with 14 bases sitting between them. Germline CDR1 and CDR2: SGHTA and FQGNSA. CDR3 nucleotide sequence: TGTGCCAGCAGCTTAGCGTGGGGGCGGGGCAATACGCAGTATTTT. This codes for CASSLAWGRGNTQYF.

This clone was observed a handful of times. This chain joins TRBV5-4 and TRBJ1-1; 7 nucleotides align to TRBD1. The CDR3 length is 15 residues. Germline CDR1 reads SGHNT; CDR2 reads YYREEE (reference sequence). Trimming took 0 bases from V and 0 from J; bases not matched to a gene: 2. As DNA, the CDR3 is TGTGCCAGCAGCTTGGGGGGACAGATGAACACTGAAGCTTTCTTT. This encodes CASSLGGQMNTEAFF.

V is TRBV5-6 and J is TRBJ2-7, with D perhaps given as TRBD1 or TRBD2 (6 bases each). From germline, CDR1 is SGHDT and CDR2 YYEEEE. V was trimmed by 3 bases and J by 2 bases, leaving 15 bases between them. The CDR3 sequence is 15 residues long. For the CDR3, the DNA is TGTGCCAGCAGCTCGGGGGCCCTAGCGCCCTACGAGCAGTACTTC. This gives the protein CASSSGALAPYEQYF.

This chain links TRBV6-5 with TRBJ1-4, with D uncertain. There are 12 residues in the CDR3. V shed 8 bases and J shed 3 bases, with 7 bases lying between them. Germline V gives CDR1 MNHEY, CDR2 SVGAGI. CDR3 residues: CASGSANEKLFF. For the CDR3, the DNA is TGTGCCAGCGGGTCCGCTAATGAAAAACTGTTTTTT.

The chain combines TRBV6-1 with TRBJ2-7, with TRBD1 identical over 7 bases. Germline V gene data show CDR1 as MNHNS and CDR2 as SASEGT. The V and J ends lost 8 bases and 2 bases, in that order; junction bases with no gene match: 9. CDR3 size: 14 residues. The CDR3 spells CASVQGLLTYEQYF. The CDR3 DNA sequence: TGTGCCAGCGTACAGGGGCTTCTTACCTACGAGCAGTACTTC.

The chain links TRBV6-6 to TRBJ2-2; D is tentatively TRBD1 or TRBD2 (5 bases each). Germline V gives CDR1 MNHNY, CDR2 SVGAGI (reference sequence). With 2 bases removed from V and 2 bases from J, the gap between germline ends came to 9 bases. The CDR3 runs to 15 residues. CDR3 sequence (DNA): TGTGCCAGCAGTTACGGGACCATAAACACCGGGGAGCTGTTTTTT. Protein product: CASSYGTINTGELFF.

The chain couples TRBV9 to TRBJ2-3, with D maybe TRBD1 (5 bases). CDR1 and CDR2 (germline): SGDLS, YYNGEE. V lost 1 base and J 2 bases, leaving 8 bases between the germline ends. This CDR3 spans 14 amino acids. The DNA for the CDR3 is TGTGCCAGCAGCGTATTGGACAACACAGATACGCAGTATTTT. It translates to CASSVLDNTDTQYF.

The chain employs TRBV29-1 and TRBJ1-3; D gene ambiguous. The V end lost 4 bases, the J end lost 6 bases, and 13 bases lay between the germline ends. The germline CDR1 and CDR2 sequences are SQVTM and ANQGSEA. The CDR3 has 13 residues. The CDR3 region is CSVGPMAANTIYF. The CDR3 nucleotides read TGCAGCGTTGGCCCCATGGCAGCAAACACCATATATTTT.